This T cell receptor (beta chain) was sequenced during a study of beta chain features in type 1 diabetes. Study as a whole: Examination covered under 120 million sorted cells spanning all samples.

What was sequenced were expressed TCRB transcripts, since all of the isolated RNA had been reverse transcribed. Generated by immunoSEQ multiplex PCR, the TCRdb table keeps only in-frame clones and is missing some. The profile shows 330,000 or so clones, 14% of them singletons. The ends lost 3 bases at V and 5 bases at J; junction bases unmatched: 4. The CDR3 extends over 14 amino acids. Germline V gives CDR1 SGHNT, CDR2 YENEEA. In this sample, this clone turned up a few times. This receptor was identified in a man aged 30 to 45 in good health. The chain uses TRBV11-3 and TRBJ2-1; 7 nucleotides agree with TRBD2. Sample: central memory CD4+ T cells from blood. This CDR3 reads CASSFTSVNNEQFF. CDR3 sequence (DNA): TGTGCCAGCAGCTTCACTAGCGTTAACAATGAGCAGTTCTTC.